The T cell receptor (beta chain) under discussion was sequenced for a study of shared clonotypes between healthy human individuals. For this clone: Its antigen is still unknown.

Points from the study as a whole: The authors sampled blood alone, and tissue repertoires likely differ. The sharing of around 5% of naive CD4 clonotypes was seen across a few donors. Non-shared clonotypes were found to have lower generation probabilities than the clonotypes that were shared by all four of the sorted-subset donors.

For sorted subsets, 150 to 200 ng DNA per replicate equaled 33,000 or so T cell genomes. TCRdb's table, derived via immunoSEQ multiplex PCR, lists solely in-frame clones and lacks some. The data show fewer than 700,000 clones, around 96% seen once. Trimming removed 8 bases from V and 0 bases from J, with 11 bases in between. This CDR3 has 14 amino acids. Naive CD8 isolation took CD45RO-negative cells positively selected for CCR7 and excluded terminally differentiated effector memory CD45RA+ cells. The sample taken for sequencing was naive CD8+ T cells sorted from blood. The J gene is TRBJ2-1, the V gene TRBV23-1; no definite D call. TRBV23-1 has ORF status, its function being uncertain. The receptor was derived from a woman younger than 45 in good health. The CDR3 DNA reads as TGCGCCAGCGGAAACCGGAGCTCCTACAATGAGCAGTTCTTC. Translated: CASGNRSSYNEQFF.